Presented here are 23 T cell receptor beta chains from one specimen sequenced in a study of vaccination and CD4 T cells after COVID-19. Treatment given: approximately nine-day PBMC culture with coronavirus spike peptide pools or control peptides (ViraFEST assay). According to the study, CD4+ T cells from the unexposed donor were gathered ahead of the COVID-19 pandemic (2011-2018). Cultured CD4+ T-cell DNA underwent Oncomine TCR Beta short-read sequencing. Each CDR3 protein is one row after TCRdb ran MiXCR on the PCR reads. This repertoire shows 6,500 to 7,500 distinct CDR3 sequences, under 25% found once; its top ten account for around 32%. Which antigens these TCRs recognize remains unknown. The source material was CD4+ T cells from blood, cultured in vitro. The receptors were sampled from a human donor in good health.

This clonotype was observed a handful of times. V usage is TRBV6-1 and J usage is TRBJ2-5, with D perhaps matching TRBD2 (7 bases). The CDR3 contains 14 residues. Germline lookup yields CDR1 MNHNS and CDR2 SASEGT. V was pared by 8 bases and J by 4 bases, with 17 bases between. This CDR3 is CASRAGAHSETQYF. CDR3 bases: TGTGCCAGCCGGGCGGGGGCTCACTCAGAGACCCAGTACTTC.

The rearrangement links TRBV6-1 to TRBJ1-6; 8 bases line up with TRBD1. This CDR3 is built from 14 residues. Germline V CDR1 and CDR2: MNHNS, SASEGT. Trimming cost V 6 bases and J 9 bases; bases outside gene matches: 7. The chain's CDR3 is CASSAPGGSSPLHF. The CDR3 DNA sequence: TGTGCCAGCAGCGCCCCAGGGGGCAGTTCACCCCTCCACTTT.

There are a few counts of this clonotype. The rearrangement joins TRBV4-2 to TRBJ1-2; D is undetermined. Trimming stripped 0 bases from V and 2 bases from J, with 4 bases between. The CDR3 is 13 amino acids. In germline, CDR1 is LGHNA, CDR2 YNFKEQ. DNA for the CDR3: TGTGCCAGCAGCCAAGATCTGAACTATGGCTACACCTTC. Its protein product is CASSQDLNYGYTF.

This clonotype occurred a few times. The chain joins TRBV2 to TRBJ2-7, with 8 bases aligning to TRBD1. Germline V gene lookup returns CDR1 SNHLY and CDR2 FYNNEI. The CDR3 runs to 14 residues. The trim removed 4 bases at V and 4 bases at J, leaving 6 bases unmatched. The CDR3 DNA is TGTGCCAGCAGTGGGCAGGGGGCTAATTACGAGCAGTACTTC. Translation: CASSGQGANYEQYF.

V is TRBV7-2 and J is TRBJ2-5; D gene uncertain. V lost 3 bases to trimming and J lost 3 bases, with 8 bases between them. This CDR3 spans 13 amino acids. CDR1 and CDR2 (germline): SGHTA, FQGNSA. The CDR3 loop is CASSLGVKETQYF. The CDR3 DNA is TGTGCCAGCAGCTTGGGCGTAAAAGAGACCCAGTACTTC.

This clonotype has just a few counts. This sequence joins TRBV5-8 and TRBJ1-2; D unresolved. This CDR3 comprises 14 residues. Trimming removed 4 bases at V and 3 bases at J, with 13 bases between. Germline V gene sequence: CDR1 SGHTS, CDR2 YDEGEE. The CDR3 coding sequence is TGTGCCAGCAGCCACCCGCGACTTGACTATGGCTACACCTTC. Translation gives CASSHPRLDYGYTF.

V usage is TRBV7-3 and J usage is TRBJ1-6; D not certain. V shed 0 bases and J shed 7 bases, with 7 bases lying between them. CDR1 is SGHTA and CDR2 is FQGTGA in the germline V gene. The CDR3 contains 14 residues. The CDR3 bases are TGTGCCAGCAGCTTAACGTATGGGAATTCACCCCTCCACTTT. Translation: CASSLTYGNSPLHF.

The rearrangement joins TRBV19 to TRBJ2-1; 9 bases fit TRBD2. Germline assignment: CDR1 LNHDA and CDR2 SQIVND (reference sequence). The CDR3 spans 19 residues. The trim removed 5 bases at V and 6 bases at J, leaving 20 bases unmatched. CDR3 loop: CASSPWGGGSGGLFNEQFF. The CDR3 DNA follows: TGTGCCAGTAGTCCCTGGGGCGGGGGTAGCGGGGGACTATTCAATGAGCAGTTCTTC. The variable domain in full, with the rest retrieved from reference TRBV19 and TRBJ2-1, is DGGITQSPKYLFRKEGQNVTLSCEQNLNHDAMYWYRQDPGQGLRLIYYSQIVNDFQKGDIAEGYSVSREKKESFPLTVTSAQKNPTAFYLCASSPWGGGSGGLFNEQFFGPGTRLTVL.

This clonotype was seen more than once but under ten times. The rearrangement uses TRBV7-3 and TRBJ2-2; D gene uncertain. The CDR3 contains 12 residues. V was cut by 5 bases and J by 1 base, with 2 bases left in between. Germline V gene lookup returns CDR1 SGHTA and CDR2 FQGTGA. CDR3 in amino acids: CASSENTGELFF. The CDR3 DNA is TGTGCCAGCAGCGAGAACACCGGGGAGCTGTTTTTT.

The chain couples TRBV7-9 to TRBJ1-1; the D is unclear. Trimming left V 5 bases short and J 1 base short, with 8 bases between. The length of the CDR3 is 13 residues. CDR1 SEHNR and CDR2 FQNEAQ come from the germline V gene (reference sequence). The CDR3 is CASSRPGNTEAFF. The DNA for the CDR3 is TGTGCCAGCAGCCGTCCCGGGAACACTGAAGCTTTCTTT.

Within the sample, this clonotype is medium-sized. CDR3 DNA sequence: TGTGCCAGCAGGGCTTTAGGGCAGACAAACTATGGCTACACCTTC. It encodes CASRALGQTNYGYTF. This chain connects TRBV27 to TRBJ1-2, with D unresolved. Between the trimmed V and J ends, which lost 6 bases and 2 bases, there was a span of 16 bases. Germline CDR1 is MNHEY and CDR2 is SMNVEV (reference sequence). This CDR3 contains 15 residues.

J is TRBJ2-5 and V is TRBV5-1; D is ambiguous. V gave up 4 bases and J gave up 2 bases, with 9 bases separating them. The length of the CDR3 is 13 residues. Germline CDR1 SGHRS, CDR2 YFSETQ. CDR3 protein: CASSRAAQETQYF. The CDR3 DNA reads as TGCGCCAGCAGCCGGGCAGCGCAAGAGACCCAGTACTTC.

The chain combines TRBV18 with TRBJ2-7, with D perhaps matching TRBD1 (5 bases). This CDR3 contains 12 residues. Germline loops: CDR1 KGHSH, CDR2 LQKENI. V lost 2 bases, J lost 3 bases, and 5 bases lay in between. The DNA of the CDR3 is TGTGCCAGCTCACCAGACAGCTACGAGCAGTACTTC. Its translation: CASSPDSYEQYF. The whole variable domain, remainder taken from reference TRBV18 and TRBJ2-7, is NAGVMQNPRHLVRRRGQEARLRCSPMKGHSHVYWYRQLPEEGLKFMVYLQKENIIDESGMPKERFSAEFPKEGPSILRIQQVVRGDSAAYFCASSPDSYEQYFGPGTRLTVT.

This clonotype was counted between two and nine times. The CDR3 here is CASSLEGVLPSEGYTF. The CDR3, as DNA: TGTGCCAGCAGCTTAGAAGGGGTTCTACCTTCGGAGGGCTACACCTTC. The rearrangement links TRBV5-4 to TRBJ1-2; tentatively, D is TRBD1 (5 bases). The CDR3 loop spans 16 amino acids. Germline lookup yields CDR1 SGHNT and CDR2 YYREEE (reference sequence). Trimming cost V 2 bases and J 8 bases, with 22 bases left between them. The full variable domain, rest sourced from reference TRBV5-4 and TRBJ1-2, is ETGVTQSPTHLIKTRGQQVTLRCSSQSGHNTVSWYQQALGQGPQFIFQYYREEENGRGNFPPRFSGLQFPNYSSELNVNALELDDSALYLCASSLEGVLPSEGYTFGSGTRLTVV.

This clonotype occurred a few times. The chain has TRBV24-1 and TRBJ2-1, with no clear D. Germline V gene data show CDR1 as KGHDR and CDR2 as SFDVKD. This CDR3 is built from 15 residues. With 5 bases removed from V and 4 bases from J, the gap between germline ends came to 14 bases. The CDR3 bases are TGTGCCACCAGTGGAGCTCACGGATCTTACAATGAGCAGTTCTTC. Amino acid sequence: CATSGAHGSYNEQFF.

The rearrangement links TRBV29-1 to TRBJ1-1; a weak D match, TRBD1 (6 bases). CDR3 length: 10 residues. The germline V gene encodes CDR1 SQVTM and CDR2 ANQGSEA. The V gene lost 8 bases and the J gene lost 6 bases, with 10 bases spanning the gap. The DNA for the CDR3 is TGCAGCTTTGGACAGTCTGAAGCTTTCTTT. Translated: CSFGQSEAFF.

The V call is TRBV18, the J call TRBJ1-5; TRBD1 agrees at 7 bases. Germline V CDR1 and CDR2: KGHSH, LQKENI. CDR3 length: 15 residues. V shed 6 bases, J shed 1 base, and the junction held 6 bases outside the gene matches. The CDR3 bases are TGTGCCAGCTCCGGGACAGCTGAAAGCAATCAGCCCCAGCATTTT. Protein: CASSGTAESNQPQHF.

This clonotype is categorized as medium-sized (0.01 to 0.1%). The gene calls are TRBV11-2 and TRBJ2-3; the D is unclear. The CDR3 totals 12 residues. The ends were cut back, 2 bases at V and 2 bases at J, with 2 bases in the middle. Germline V gives CDR1 SGHAT, CDR2 FQNNGV. CDR3: CASSLYTDTQYF. The CDR3 DNA reads as TGTGCCAGCAGCTTATACACAGATACGCAGTATTTT.

This clonotype came up a few times. The chain combines TRBV18 with TRBJ1-5; no clear D gene. CDR3 length: 13 amino acids. Trimming shortened V by 3 bases and J by 4 bases, and 7 bases separated the two germline ends. Per germline, CDR1 KGHSH and CDR2 LQKENI. The CDR3 nucleotides are TGTGCCAGCTCACCTGAGGTAAATCAGCCCCAGCATTTT. Its translation is CASSPEVNQPQHF.

Worth noting for this clonotype: With a much larger clone just one base away, this may be a read error. This rearrangement joins TRBV20-1 to TRBJ1-5; D ambiguous. CDR1 and CDR2 (germline): DFQATT, SNEGSKA (reference sequence). The CDR3 runs to 12 residues. CDR3 region: CSTSRSNQPQHF. The CDR3 region has the DNA TGCAGTACTAGCAGATCCAATCAGCCCCAGCATTTT.

In this sample, this clonotype turned up once. V and J are TRBV20-1 and TRBJ2-7; possibly TRBD1 for D (6 bases). In germline, CDR1 is DFQATT, CDR2 SNEGSKA (reference sequence). The CDR3 has 16 amino acids. With 6 bases removed from V and 3 bases from J, the gap between germline ends came to 24 bases. CDR3 sequence (DNA): TGCAGTGCCGAGGGGGACACCTTCCAGGGGCTCTACGAGCAGTACTTC. This translates into CSAEGDTFQGLYEQYF.

The chain recombines TRBV9 with TRBJ1-1, with a weak D call TRBD1 (5 bases). CDR3 size: 13 residues. Looked up from germline, CDR1 is SGDLS and CDR2 is YYNGEE. V lost 3 bases to trimming and J lost 4 bases, with 10 bases between them. The CDR3 DNA reads TGTGCCAGCAGCGGGGGGTTTGGCACTGAAGCTTTCTTT. This encodes CASSGGFGTEAFF.

This clonotype occurred a few times. The CDR3 region has the DNA TGTGCCAGCAGCTTGAGCGCGATCCCAGGGGCCAACGTCCTGACTTTC. Amino acid sequence: CASSLSAIPGANVLTF. This sequence joins TRBV7-8 and TRBJ2-6; D unresolved. Germline assignment: CDR1 SGHVS and CDR2 FQNEAQ. CDR3 size: 16 residues. Trimming removed 3 bases from V and 4 bases from J, with 13 bases in between. Combining the CDR3 with reference TRBV7-8 and TRBJ2-6 gives the whole variable domain GAGVSQSPRYKVAKRGQDVALRCDPISGHVSLFWYQQALGQGPEFLTYFQNEAQLDKSGLPSDRFFAERPEGSVSTLKIQRTQQEDSAVYLCASSLSAIPGANVLTFGAGSRLTVL.